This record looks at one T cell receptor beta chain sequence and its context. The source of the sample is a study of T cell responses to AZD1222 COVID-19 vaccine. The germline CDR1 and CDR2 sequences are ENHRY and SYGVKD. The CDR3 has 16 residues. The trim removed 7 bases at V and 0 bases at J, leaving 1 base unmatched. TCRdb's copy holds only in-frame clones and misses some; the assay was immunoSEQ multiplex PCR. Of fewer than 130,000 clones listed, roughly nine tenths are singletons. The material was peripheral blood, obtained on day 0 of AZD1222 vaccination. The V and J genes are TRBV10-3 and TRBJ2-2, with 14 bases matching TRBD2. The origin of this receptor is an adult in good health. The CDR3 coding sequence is TGTGCCATCAAGACTAGCGGGGGGGCGAACACCGGGGAGCTGTTTTTT. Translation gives CAIKTSGGANTGELFF.